These 30 T cell receptor beta chains share one sample of origin, sequenced in a study of blood T cell repertoires in COVID-19. Repertoires were generated with immunoSEQ multiplex PCR, while TCRdb's copy carries only in-frame clones and drops some. The profile shows over 120,000 clones, about nine tenths of them singletons. Sequences were obtained from PBMCs or T cells enriched from blood (not recorded which). The receptors were gathered from a man aged 50-60 years who had recovered from COVID-19.

This clone appeared a few times. The chain has TRBV19 and TRBJ1-5; perhaps TRBD1 as D (6 bases). V was cut by 5 bases and J by 3 bases, with 14 bases left in between. Germline V gene data show CDR1 as LNHDA and CDR2 as SQIVND (reference sequence). CDR3 size: 15 residues. The CDR3 DNA reads TGTGCCAGTAGTGCGTTAGACAGGTTCAATCAGCCCCAGCATTTT. Protein product: CASSALDRFNQPQHF. The full variable domain, rest sourced from reference TRBV19 and TRBJ1-5, is DGGITQSPKYLFRKEGQNVTLSCEQNLNHDAMYWYRQDPGQGLRLIYYSQIVNDFQKGDIAEGYSVSREKKESFPLTVTSAQKNPTAFYLCASSALDRFNQPQHFGDGTRLSIL.

This chain joins TRBV6-5 and TRBJ1-2, with a tentative D call TRBD1 (5 bases). V was pared by 7 bases and J by 1 base, with 7 bases between. CDR3 length: 12 amino acids. Germline CDR1 reads MNHEY; CDR2 reads SVGAGI. The CDR3 sequence: CASKQVNYGYTF. The CDR3, as DNA: TGTGCCAGCAAACAGGTTAACTATGGCTACACCTTC.

The V call is TRBV5-5, the J call TRBJ2-5, with D perhaps TRBD2 (6 bases). V was cut by 4 bases and J by 0 bases, with 13 bases left in between. Germline CDR1 reads SGHKS; CDR2 reads YYEKEE (reference sequence). The CDR3 sequence is 15 residues long. CDR3 amino acids: CASSRRDGYQETQYF. Here the CDR3 DNA reads TGTGCCAGCAGCCGGAGGGACGGTTACCAAGAGACCCAGTACTTC. The whole variable domain, remainder taken from reference TRBV5-5 and TRBJ2-5, is DAGVTQSPTHLIKTRGQQVTLRCSPISGHKSVSWYQQVLGQGPQFIFQYYEKEERGRGNFPDRFSARQFPNYSSELNVNALLLGDSALYLCASSRRDGYQETQYFGPGTRLLVL.

In DNA, the CDR3 is TGCAGTGCTAGGGGTGGGAGTGAGCAGTTCTTC. Amino acids: CSARGGSEQFF. This chain joins TRBV20-1 and TRBJ2-1; perhaps TRBD2 as D (5 bases). CDR3 size: 11 residues. V lost 3 bases and J lost 9, with 9 bases in between. Germline V gene sequence: CDR1 DFQATT, CDR2 SNEGSKA (reference sequence).

The rearrangement uses TRBV2 and TRBJ1-1; TRBD1 matches at 8 bases. Looked up from germline, CDR1 is SNHLY and CDR2 is FYNNEI. Trimming at V came to 1 base and at J to 4 bases, leaving 11 bases not matched to a gene. The CDR3 extends over 17 amino acids. CDR3: CASSEDGYRGRSTEAFF. CDR3 DNA sequence: TGTGCCAGCAGTGAAGATGGGTACAGGGGGAGGAGCACTGAAGCTTTCTTT.

The V gene is TRBV6-5, the J gene TRBJ2-2; TRBD1 is a possible D gene (5 bases). The germline V gene encodes CDR1 MNHEY and CDR2 SVGAGI. The V gene lost 6 bases and the J gene lost 3 bases, with 8 bases spanning the gap. The CDR3 spans 13 residues. In DNA form, the CDR3 reads TGTGCCAGCAGCACCAGGGACACCGGGGAGCTGTTTTTT. Its protein product is CASSTRDTGELFF.

The CDR3 coding sequence is TGTGCCACCAGTGGGGTGGGACATTTTAGCAATCAGCCCCAGCATTTT. It encodes CATSGVGHFSNQPQHF. The J gene is TRBJ1-5, the V gene TRBV24-1; maybe TRBD1 (6 bases). The V gene lost 5 bases and the J gene lost 0 bases, with 13 bases spanning the gap. The CDR3 consists of 16 residues. From germline, CDR1 is KGHDR and CDR2 SFDVKD.

The rearrangement links TRBV6-2 or TRBV6-3 to TRBJ1-5; D is unresolved. Trimming removed 6 bases from V and 8 bases from J, with 11 bases in between. CDR3 size: 12 residues. Germline V gene lookup returns CDR1 MNHEY and CDR2 SVGEGT. The CDR3 loop reads CASSATYEPQHF. CDR3 DNA: TGTGCCAGCAGCGCAACTTATGAGCCCCAGCATTTT.

V gene TRBV7-2 combines with J gene TRBJ1-2; D is unresolved. Germline V gene data show CDR1 as SGHTA and CDR2 as FQGNSA. The CDR3 is made up of 16 amino acids. Deletions cut 1 base from V and 3 bases from J, with 15 bases between. CDR3 sequence reads: CASSLGGSGLYYGYTF. CDR3 DNA sequence: TGTGCCAGCAGCTTAGGAGGGTCAGGCCTTTACTATGGCTACACCTTC.

The chain couples TRBV5-6 to TRBJ2-1; the match to TRBD1 covers 8 bases. There are 15 residues in the CDR3. Germline V lookup: CDR1 SGHDT, CDR2 YYEEEE. The V gene end was trimmed by 4 bases and the J gene end by 8 bases; junction bases not matched to a gene: 11. CDR3 protein: CASSPRTGRSDEQFF. CDR3 DNA sequence: TGTGCCAGCAGCCCAAGGACAGGGCGTAGCGATGAGCAGTTCTTC.

This chain connects TRBV9 to TRBJ2-1; 7 bases fit TRBD2. The CDR3 runs 15 residues. J gave up 8 bases and V 0 bases, and 8 bases lay outside the gene matches. CDR1 is SGDLS, CDR2 YYNGEE, per germline. The CDR3 DNA follows: TGTGCCAGCAGCGTAGAAGGAGGGAGGGCCTATGAGCAGTTCTTC. Its protein product is CASSVEGGRAYEQFF.

The chain joins TRBV12-3 or TRBV12-4 to TRBJ1-1, with D uncertain. V was clipped by 1 base and J by 3 bases, with 6 bases between them. There are 13 residues in the CDR3. CDR3 sequence: CASSLVGDTEAFF. CDR3 nucleotides: TGTGCCAGCAGTTTAGTTGGAGACACTGAAGCTTTCTTT.

The chain links TRBV7-8 to TRBJ1-2; 10 bases fit TRBD1. Germline V gives CDR1 SGHVS, CDR2 FQNEAQ. V lost 3 bases to trimming and J lost 7 bases; unmatched junction nucleotides: 2. The CDR3 has 13 amino acids. In DNA form, the CDR3 reads TGTGCCAGCAGCTTCCGGGACAGGGGTGGCTACACCTTC. Amino acid sequence: CASSFRDRGGYTF.

This clone was seen just once. The chain uses TRBV6-5 and TRBJ1-1, with 7 bases matching TRBD1. V was pared by 5 bases and J by 2 bases, with 5 bases of the junction left unmatched. This CDR3 has 14 residues. CDR1 is MNHEY and CDR2 is SVGAGI in the germline V gene. CDR3 protein: CASSPGTVNTEAFF. In nucleotides, the CDR3 is TGTGCCAGCAGTCCCGGGACAGTCAACACTGAAGCTTTCTTT.

This chain connects TRBV28 to TRBJ2-4; unclear D gene. The V end was cut by 6 bases, the J end by 0 bases, with 15 bases between. The CDR3 runs to 16 residues. Germline V gene sequence: CDR1 MDHEN, CDR2 SYDVKM. CDR3: CASSNKGALAKNIQYF. The CDR3 DNA reads TGTGCCAGCAGCAACAAAGGAGCCCTAGCCAAAAACATTCAGTACTTC.

The chain joins TRBV9 to TRBJ1-2, with TRBD1 as a possible D gene (6 bases). Germline lookup yields CDR1 SGDLS and CDR2 YYNGEE. V dropped 1 base and J dropped 5 bases, with 9 bases sitting between them. This CDR3 has 13 amino acids. The chain's CDR3 is CASSVQGTYGYTF. The CDR3 DNA follows: TGTGCCAGCAGCGTACAGGGGACGTATGGCTACACCTTC.

This chain uses TRBV28 with TRBJ2-7; the match to TRBD2 covers 8 bases. V dropped 9 bases and J dropped 2; count of bases not matched to a gene: 9. Germline V gene sequence: CDR1 MDHEN, CDR2 SYDVKM. The CDR3 runs to 14 residues. The CDR3 reads CASSEAGEPYEQYF. The CDR3, as DNA: TGTGCCAGTTCGGAAGCGGGAGAGCCCTACGAGCAGTACTTC.

This chain links TRBV4-2 with TRBJ2-3; D perhaps matches TRBD1 (6 bases). Germline V gene lookup returns CDR1 LGHNA and CDR2 YNFKEQ. The CDR3 is made up of 17 amino acids. V lost 1 base and J 1 base, leaving 15 bases between the germline ends. This CDR3 is CASSQVQGLEGTDTQYF. Here the CDR3 DNA reads TGTGCCAGCAGCCAAGTACAGGGCCTAGAGGGCACAGATACGCAGTATTTT.

V is TRBV5-5 and J is TRBJ2-5; 8 bases line up with TRBD1. The CDR3 length is 15 residues. Germline-derived CDR1 and CDR2 are SGHKS and YYEKEE (reference sequence). V shed 4 bases, J shed 2 bases, and the junction held 7 bases outside the gene matches. The CDR3 nucleotides read TGTGCCAGCAGCCTCAAGGACAGGGAACAAGAGACCCAGTACTTC. Its protein product is CASSLKDREQETQYF.

The rearrangement links TRBV19 to TRBJ2-7, with TRBD1 identical over 11 bases. The CDR3 consists of 16 residues. Germline assignment: CDR1 LNHDA and CDR2 SQIVND (reference sequence). The trim removed 4 bases at V and 4 bases at J, leaving 9 bases unmatched. Here the CDR3 reads CASSSWWTGGRYEQYF. CDR3 nucleotide sequence: TGTGCCAGTAGTAGCTGGTGGACAGGGGGCAGGTACGAGCAGTACTTC.

This clone has a single count. The V call is TRBV19, the J call TRBJ1-4; TRBD1 matches 8 bases. This CDR3 has 17 residues. V lost 5 bases, J lost 7 bases, and 15 bases stayed unmatched. Germline CDR1 reads LNHDA; CDR2 reads SQIVND (reference sequence). CDR3 nucleotide sequence: TGTGCCAGTAGTGAGACTTTCGGGACAGGTGGTGGTGAAAAACTGTTTTTT. Translating it yields CASSETFGTGGGEKLFF.

The chain couples TRBV30 to TRBJ2-3; 8 bases align to TRBD2. Germline V gives CDR1 GTSNPN, CDR2 SVGIG (reference sequence). This CDR3 is built from 16 residues. The J segment lost 3 bases and the V segment lost 0 bases, leaving 8 bases of the junction unmatched. The CDR3 spells CAWSVYGGGRTDTQYF. Here the CDR3 DNA reads TGTGCCTGGAGTGTATACGGGGGCGGGAGGACAGATACGCAGTATTTT.

This chain connects TRBV5-1 to TRBJ1-5, with 7 nucleotides matching TRBD1. The germline V gene encodes CDR1 SGHRS and CDR2 YFSETQ. The J segment lost 3 bases and the V segment lost 3 bases, leaving 6 bases of the junction unmatched. The CDR3 covers 15 residues. Here the CDR3 reads CASSSGTDYNQPQHF. CDR3 DNA sequence: TGCGCCAGCAGCTCAGGGACAGATTACAATCAGCCCCAGCATTTT.

The rearrangement joins TRBV7-3 to TRBJ1-1; D not resolved. The CDR3 consists of 13 residues. The germline CDR1 and CDR2 sequences are SGHTA and FQGTGA. Trimming took off 4 bases at V and 7 bases at J, with 13 bases between the two ends. The CDR3 sequence: CASSSQAGNEAFF. CDR3 nucleotide sequence: TGTGCCAGCAGCTCCCAGGCGGGAAATGAAGCTTTCTTT. Supplemented by reference TRBV7-3 and TRBJ1-1, the full variable domain reads GAGVSQTPSNKVTEKGKYVELRCDPISGHTALYWYRQSLGQGPEFLIYFQGTGAADDSGLPNDRFFAVRPEGSVSTLKIQRTERGDSAVYLCASSSQAGNEAFFGQGTRLTVV.

The rearrangement uses TRBV27 and TRBJ2-1; TRBD2 matches at 7 bases. This CDR3 is built from 16 residues. V lost 1 base and J lost 3; bases outside the gene matches: 6. Germline V lookup: CDR1 MNHEY, CDR2 SMNVEV (reference sequence). CDR3 residues: CASSLLGGPNYNEQFF. The CDR3 coding sequence is TGTGCCAGCAGTTTATTGGGAGGGCCCAACTACAATGAGCAGTTCTTC.

This rearrangement joins TRBV28 to TRBJ2-3; TRBD2 matches 13 bases. The CDR3 loop spans 19 amino acids. Trimming removed 4 bases from V and 2 bases from J; junction bases left unmatched: 12. The germline CDR1 and CDR2 sequences are MDHEN and SYDVKM. The CDR3 coding sequence is TGTGCCAGCAGTTGGAAGGGACTAGCGGGACGAATATCCACAGATACGCAGTATTTT. It codes for CASSWKGLAGRISTDTQYF.

This clone showed up just a few times. The chain couples TRBV7-9 to TRBJ2-2; D ambiguous. Trimming took off 6 bases at V and 1 base at J, with 6 bases between the two ends. The CDR3 is made up of 13 amino acids. Germline V CDR1 and CDR2: SEHNR, FQNEAQ (reference sequence). The CDR3 spells CASRTGNTGELFF. DNA of the CDR3: TGTGCCAGCAGGACTGGGAACACCGGGGAGCTGTTTTTT.

In DNA form, the CDR3 reads TGTGCCAGCAGTGCGGGGGGGTTGGGCAATCAGCCCCAGCATTTT. This encodes CASSAGGLGNQPQHF. This rearrangement joins TRBV2 to TRBJ1-5, with D possibly TRBD1 on 5 matching bases. Germline CDR1 and CDR2: SNHLY and FYNNEI. CDR3 length: 15 residues. Trimming removed 4 bases from V and 2 bases from J, with 12 bases in between.

The CDR3 sequence is CASKGNGGTAGNTIYF. The CDR3, as DNA: TGTGCCAGTAAGGGAAACGGGGGTACGGCTGGAAACACCATATATTTT. The chain is built from TRBV19 and TRBJ1-3, with D possibly matching TRBD1 (5 bases). Germline lookup yields CDR1 LNHDA and CDR2 SQIVND (reference sequence). Trimming cost V 7 bases and J 2 bases, with 18 bases left between them. This CDR3 spans 16 amino acids.

The genes are TRBV5-1 and TRBJ2-1; 13 positions match TRBD2. CDR1 and CDR2 from the germline V gene are SGHRS and YFSETQ. Trimming removed 0 bases from V and 8 bases from J; junction bases left unmatched: 2. The CDR3 spans 15 residues. CDR3 DNA sequence: TGCGCCAGCAGCTTGGATACTAGCGGGAGGGATGAGCAGTTCTTC. Translation gives CASSLDTSGRDEQFF. The full variable domain, in which reference TRBV5-1 and TRBJ2-1 provide the parts outside the CDR3, is KAGVTQTPRYLIKTRGQQVTLSCSPISGHRSVSWYQQTPGQGLQFLFEYFSETQRNKGNFPGRFSGRQFSNSRSEMNVSTLELGDSALYLCASSLDTSGRDEQFFGPGTRLTVL.